The sequence of this TCR beta chain was determined in a study of blood T cells in healthy people across ages. V shed 4 bases and J 5 bases; nucleotides not matched to a gene: 4. The CDR3 is 15 amino acids. Alongside a J-beta primer mix, a sample-barcoded 5' primer served in a second PCR lasting roughly 7 to 11 cycles. Each TCR beta cDNA got a 12-nucleotide random molecular identifier. MiXCR, applied by TCRdb to the 5' RACE reads, yields one record per CDR3 protein. Here the sample spans around 780,000 distinct CDR3 sequences, under 30% being singletons. The same data also went into a second study, on T cells of mothers and their children.

The sequenced material came from blood. V usage is TRBV12-3 or TRBV12-4 and J usage is TRBJ1-4, with 10 bases matching TRBD1. The origin of this receptor is a boy aged 5-17 years in good health. The CDR3 region is CASSYGQGENEKLFF. In DNA form, the CDR3 reads TGTGCCAGCAGTTACGGACAGGGGGAGAATGAAAAACTGTTTTTT.